This T cell receptor (beta chain) was captured in a study of T cells expressing NK-cell markers. Findings and caveats of the study: Of CD8+ T cells, about 1.0-8% belonged to dominant NKG2C+ clonotypes in six donors. The same clonotypes also predominated in the CD3+CD56-NKG2C+ fraction of a handful of donors.

About this clonotype: Its antigen remains unknown.

TCRdb derives one entry per CDR3 protein from the 5' RACE reads, leaving out DNA. The sample data list 300,000 or so distinct CDR3 sequences. CDR1 is MNHNS, CDR2 SASEGT, per germline. The CDR3 is made up of 12 amino acids. The sample was blood T cells: a sorted CD56 or NKG2C T cell subset, CD4+ or CD8+ T cells, or bulk PBMC T cells (not recorded which). This TCR derives from a woman aged 18 to 75 in good health. The gene calls are TRBV6-1 and TRBJ2-3. CDR3 sequence reads: CASSGLGDTQYF.